This TCR beta chain was captured by sequencing in a study of T cells in Graves' hyperthyroidism and ophthalmopathy. General observations from the study: The model forecast ophthalmopathy, anticipating it by a median about six months before onset. Ophthalmopathy stood apart from stable hyperthyroidism in a 13 V-J model.

Authors of the study amplified TCR beta CDR3 regions from RNA transcripts. A set of HTBI primers served as the primers for a first-round RT-PCR of the TCR CDR3. TCRdb passed the multiplex PCR reads through MiXCR, listing each CDR3 protein once. The sample consists of 300,000 to 450,000 distinct CDR3 sequences, around a sixth of them appearing once. Patients with uncontrolled infections, other autoimmune diseases, pregnancy or lactation were excluded. Diagnoses used clinical symptoms, serum thyroxine and TRAb, thyroid ultrasound and orbital computed tomography. V was shortened by 5 bases and J by 6 bases, with 14 bases between the two germline ends. The length of the CDR3 is 13 residues. Germline V gene sequence: CDR1 SGHAT, CDR2 FQNNGV. Ten or more counts support this clonotype. Its antigen is currently unknown.

The chain joins TRBV11-2 to TRBJ2-7, with D unresolved. This TCR was recovered from a man aged 18-30 years with Graves' ophthalmopathy. Sequenced sample: blood. The CDR3 loop reads CASSTPPRPEQYF. The CDR3 DNA sequence: TGTGCCAGCAGCACACCGCCCCGTCCCGAGCAGTACTTC.